The 8 T cell receptor beta chains in this list originate from one sample, sequenced in a study of PD-1 blockade in classical Hodgkin lymphoma. Time point meaning: cycle 4 day 1 (C4D1), after 5 to 7 weeks of nivolumab. Every one of the patients relapsed after autologous stem cell transplantation (brentuximab vedotin exposure was variable). Clones were read by immunoSEQ multiplex PCR, and TCRdb kept only the in-frame ones, dropping some. Among about 39,000 clones listed, just over 75% were seen once. This sample comprised peripheral blood mononuclear cells (PBMCs), obtained before the fourth cycle of nivolumab. These receptors all come from a human donor with classical Hodgkin lymphoma.

The chain has TRBV11-2 and TRBJ2-3; D is undetermined. CDR1 is SGHAT, CDR2 FQNNGV, per germline. V lost 1 base and J 3 bases, leaving 14 bases between the germline ends. The CDR3 runs 16 residues. Here the CDR3 reads CASSLGPDAETDTQYF. The CDR3 coding sequence is TGTGCCAGCAGCTTAGGGCCCGACGCGGAGACAGATACGCAGTATTTT.

This clone was picked up a small number of times. J is TRBJ2-6 and V is TRBV28, with D possibly matching TRBD2 (7 bases). The CDR3 totals 18 residues. Germline CDR1 is MDHEN and CDR2 is SYDVKM. V was trimmed by 3 bases and J by 2 bases, leaving 17 bases between them. The CDR3 sequence is CASSFGGARVTGANVLTF. As DNA, the CDR3 is TGTGCCAGCAGTTTTGGGGGGGCGCGAGTAACTGGGGCCAACGTCCTGACTTTC.

This chain joins TRBV7-2 and TRBJ1-3, with 10 bases that match TRBD1. V shed 5 bases and J 4 bases; nucleotides not matched to a gene: 8. Germline lookup yields CDR1 SGHTA and CDR2 FQGNSA. The CDR3 is 16 residues long. CDR3 sequence reads: CASSPDRGRRGNTIYF. CDR3 DNA sequence: TGTGCCAGCAGCCCAGACAGGGGGCGGAGGGGAAACACCATATATTTT.

V gene TRBV6-5 combines with J gene TRBJ2-2, with D unclear. The V end lost 5 bases, the J end lost 3 bases, and 13 bases lay between the germline ends. The CDR3 contains 15 residues. Germline loops: CDR1 MNHEY, CDR2 SVGAGI. The CDR3 sequence is CASSNILSDTGELFF. DNA of the CDR3: TGTGCCAGCAGTAACATACTATCGGACACCGGGGAGCTGTTTTTT.

The rearrangement joins TRBV21-1 to TRBJ2-3; TRBD1 reflects the table's D call only, with no check against the DNA. TRBV21-1 is described as a pseudogene. The CDR3 has 17 amino acids. CDR3 bases: TGTGCCAGCAGCCCCTCGGGGGACAGGGGAAGCACAGATACGCAGTATTTT. Translated: CASSPSGDRGSTDTQYF.

This chain uses TRBV5-4 with TRBJ1-4; 9 bases are a match to TRBD1. Germline loops: CDR1 SGHNT, CDR2 YYREEE (reference sequence). With V trimmed by 4 bases and J by 8 bases, 6 bases remained unmatched. The CDR3 consists of 14 residues. CDR3 sequence: CASSPRTGAEKLFF. For the CDR3, the DNA is TGTGCCAGCAGCCCGAGGACAGGGGCCGAAAAACTGTTTTTT.

Here the CDR3 reads CASSYGGNLNEQFF. CDR3 bases: TGTGCCAGCAGTTACGGGGGGAACCTCAATGAGCAGTTCTTC. The rearrangement links TRBV6-5 to TRBJ2-1; possible D gene TRBD2, 6 bases. Germline V gene sequence: CDR1 MNHEY, CDR2 SVGAGI. The germline V and J ends were trimmed by 2 bases and 6 bases, with 11 bases remaining between them. The CDR3 is 14 residues long.

The chain is built from TRBV19 and TRBJ1-4, with D hard to call. Germline lookup yields CDR1 LNHDA and CDR2 SQIVND (reference sequence). The length of the CDR3 is 13 residues. Trimming took off 6 bases at V and 3 bases at J, with 8 bases between the two ends. Here the CDR3 DNA reads TGTGCCAGTAGCCCCCAGGCTAATGAAAAACTGTTTTTT. Translating it yields CASSPQANEKLFF.